The following is a TCR beta chain sequence with its context. Its antigen is not identified. Expressed TCRB transcripts were sequenced after all isolated RNA was converted to cDNA. This table comes from immunoSEQ multiplex PCR, and its TCRdb copy is limited to in-frame clones, with some not included. The sample includes around 310,000 clones, approximately 12% of them seen just once. This sample is part of a study of beta chain features in type 1 diabetes. The CDR3 is made up of 14 amino acids. V dropped 5 bases and J dropped 5; count of bases not matched to a gene: 5. The germline gives CDR1 MNHEY, CDR2 SMNVEV (reference sequence). General study findings and limits: When Type 1 diabetes patients were examined, their TCRB CDR3s proved moderately but significantly shorter in all four CD4+ subsets. Sequencing from cDNA could over-represent high-TCR-expressing cells.

Each of the CD4+ naive, central memory, regulatory and stem cell-like memory populations was sorted via CD45RO/CCR7/CD25/CD127/CD95/CD27. Sorted cells reached over 95% purity in every population. The clonotype originates from a woman younger than 30 with type 1 diabetes. The source material was naive CD4+ T cells from blood. The chain employs TRBV27 and TRBJ2-5; TRBD2 agrees at 10 bases. CDR3 DNA sequence: TGTGCCAGCAGTGCACTAGCGGGGATCGAGACCCAGTACTTC. It encodes CASSALAGIETQYF.